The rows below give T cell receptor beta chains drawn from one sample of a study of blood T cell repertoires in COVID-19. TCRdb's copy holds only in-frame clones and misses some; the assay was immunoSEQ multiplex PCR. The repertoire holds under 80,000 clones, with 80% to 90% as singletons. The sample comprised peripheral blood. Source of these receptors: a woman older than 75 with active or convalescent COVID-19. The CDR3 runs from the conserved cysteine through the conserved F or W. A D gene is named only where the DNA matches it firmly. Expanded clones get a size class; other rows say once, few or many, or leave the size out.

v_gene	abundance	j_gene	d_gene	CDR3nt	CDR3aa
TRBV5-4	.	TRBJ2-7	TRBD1	TGTGCCAGCAGCTGGGACAGGGCTTCCTACTACGAGCAGTACTTC	CASSWDRASYYEQYF
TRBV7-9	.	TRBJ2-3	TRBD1	TGTGCCAGCAGCTTAGCTTCCCCGGGACAGGGGGCAACAGATACGCAGTATTTT	CASSLASPGQGATDTQYF
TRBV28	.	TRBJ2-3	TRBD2	TGTGCCAGCAGACTAGCGGGGAGCACAGATACGCAGTATTTT	CASRLAGSTDTQYF
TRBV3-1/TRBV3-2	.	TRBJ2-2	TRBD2	TGTGCCAGCAGCCAAGGAGGGAGGGCCGGGGAGCTGTTTTTT	CASSQGGRAGELFF
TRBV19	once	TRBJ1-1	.	TGTGCCAGTATTCATGGATTGAGGGGGTGGCACACTGAAGCTTTCTTT	CASIHGLRGWHTEAFF
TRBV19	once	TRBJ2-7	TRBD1	TGTGCCAGTAGTGGGACAGGACTATACGAGCAGTACTTC	CASSGTGLYEQYF
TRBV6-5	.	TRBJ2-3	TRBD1	TGTGCCAGCAGTCTAGGGGGCACGGGAGATACGCAGTATTTT	CASSLGGTGDTQYF
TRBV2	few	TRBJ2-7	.	TGTGCCAGCAGCCCCCCCGGGGTATACGAGCAGTACTTC	CASSPPGVYEQYF
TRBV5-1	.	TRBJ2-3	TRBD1	TGCGCCAGCAGCTTGGAGGGACAGGGTGGAAATTTT	CASSLEGQGGNF
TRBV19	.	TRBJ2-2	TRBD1	TGTGCCAGTAGGAGGGACAGCTACACCGGGGAGCTGTTTTTT	CASRRDSYTGELFF
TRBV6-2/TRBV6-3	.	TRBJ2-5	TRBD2	TGTGCCAGCAGTCCCGAGCGGGGGCGGAAGACCCAGTACTTC	CASSPERGRKTQYF
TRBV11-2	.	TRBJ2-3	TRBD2	TGTGCCAGCAGCTTATCTAGCGGGGAACGCACAGATACGCAGTATTTT	CASSLSSGERTDTQYF
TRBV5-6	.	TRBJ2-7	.	TGTGCCAGCAGTAAAGCGGGTAGCTCCTACGAGCAGTACTTC	CASSKAGSSYEQYF
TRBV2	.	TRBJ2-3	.	TGTGCCAGCAGTAACAGGGTTGCCACAGATACGCAGTATTTT	CASSNRVATDTQYF
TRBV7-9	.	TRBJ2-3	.	TGTGCCAGCAGCCATACAGGGTTTAAGGCCGCCTTTACGCAGTATTTT	CASSHTGFKAAFTQYF
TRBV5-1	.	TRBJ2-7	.	TGCGCCAGCAGCTTGGGTGACTTACACGAGCAGTACTTC	CASSLGDLHEQYF
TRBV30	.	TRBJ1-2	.	TGTGCCTGGAGTGAGCCGCGGGGGGGTGAAGCCTATGGCTACACCTTC	CAWSEPRGGEAYGYTF
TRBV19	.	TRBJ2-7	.	TGTGCCACCCGACCCCCGGGGCAGGGAGGCTACGAGCAGTACTTC	CATRPPGQGGYEQYF
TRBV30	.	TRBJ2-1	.	TGTGCCTGGAGTTCAGGGGGGCGAAGGGAGCAGTTCTTC	CAWSSGGRREQFF
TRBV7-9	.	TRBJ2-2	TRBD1	TGTGCCAGCAGCTCGACAGGGGCCAACACCGGGGAGCTGTTTTTT	CASSSTGANTGELFF
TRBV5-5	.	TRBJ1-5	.	TGTGCCAGCAGCGATCTACCGGGACTAAATCAGCCCCAGCATTTT	CASSDLPGLNQPQHF
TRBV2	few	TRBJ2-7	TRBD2	TGTGCCAGCGGGCCTAGCGGGTACGAGCAGTACTTC	CASGPSGYEQYF